The T cell receptor (beta chain) under discussion was sequenced for a study of control samples from healthy donors and cancer patients (TCRdb year 2020). CDR1 and CDR2 were assigned from the germline V gene as KGHSH and LQKENI. Spanning cysteine to phenylalanine, the CDR3 consists of 17 amino acids. Only the CDR3 DNA is retained, 51 bases long and in frame from the first base. At the junction V is shortened by 3 bases and J by 2 bases, with 19 bases in between. The library was generated by the immunoSEQ multiplex PCR assay. This immuneACCESS table, as held by TCRdb, lists in-frame sequences with V and J called but not all clones. Of the missing ones, under half trace to an unresolved V gene in checked studies; the others have no known cause. The sample includes about 98,000 clones, with roughly 86% observed a single time. The ten largest account for 2% to 2.5% of the sample. As for this clone: The antigen this receptor binds is unknown. No base quality information exists; no much larger clone differs at one position.

The chain is encoded by TRBV18 joined to TRBJ1-1; a tentative D match to TRBD1 spans 5 bases. The sequenced material came from blood. This sequence originates from a man in his sixties in good health. The nucleotide sequence reads as follows: TGTGCCAGCTCACCGTACCAAACTTGGGACGGAAACACTGAAGCTTTCTTT. Its protein reads: CASSPYQTWDGNTEAFF.